Listed here are 13 T cell receptor beta chains from one sample, sequenced in a study of T-cell reconstitution after alpha-beta-depleted transplantation in children. Unique molecular identifiers featured in how the TCRbeta library was prepared. TCRdb reprocessed the PCR reads via MiXCR and lists one record per CDR3 protein. The table includes hundreds of thousands of distinct CDR3 sequences, roughly 15% detected once. This material consisted of PBMCs, mostly from graft donor cells, taken 360 days after TCRalphabeta/CD19-depleted stem cell transplant. The receptors originated from a male patient between 10 and 17 years old who had a stem cell transplant for acute lymphoblastic leukemia, so the T cells may come from the graft donor.

This clonotype was seen a few times. The V gene is TRBV9, the J gene TRBJ2-1; 8 bases agree with TRBD2. The CDR3 has 18 residues. Germline V gene sequence: CDR1 SGDLS, CDR2 YYNGEE. V trimming: 0 bases; J trimming: 2 bases; junction bases outside the gene matches: 10. The DNA for the CDR3 is TGTGCCAGCAGCGTAGATCCCATAGCGGGGTCAACCTACAATGAGCAGTTCTTC. Translating gives CASSVDPIAGSTYNEQFF.

V is TRBV7-8 and J is TRBJ2-1; 9 bases line up with TRBD2. V lost 5 bases and J lost 6; bases outside the gene matches: 8. Germline V gene lookup returns CDR1 SGHVS and CDR2 FQNEAQ. The CDR3 loop spans 15 amino acids. The CDR3 loop is CASSPGGSGSNEQFF. CDR3 nucleotide sequence: TGTGCCAGCAGCCCCGGTGGTAGCGGGAGCAATGAGCAGTTCTTC.

The chain links TRBV18 to TRBJ2-1, with 8 bases identical to TRBD2. Germline CDR1 is KGHSH and CDR2 is LQKENI. V lost 0 bases to trimming and J lost 5 bases; unmatched junction nucleotides: 3. The CDR3 is made up of 15 amino acids. CDR3 in DNA: TGTGCCAGCTCACCACCCCCAGCGGGAGACAATGAGCAGTTCTTC. The encoded protein is CASSPPPAGDNEQFF.

The rearrangement joins TRBV5-5 to TRBJ2-1; D remains ambiguous. Between the trimmed V and J ends, which lost 0 bases and 4 bases, there was a span of 11 bases. Germline V gene sequence: CDR1 SGHKS, CDR2 YYEKEE (reference sequence). This CDR3 has 15 amino acids. The CDR3: CASSLGTYYYNEQFF. CDR3 bases: TGTGCCAGCAGCTTGGGTACTTATTATTACAATGAGCAGTTCTTC.

This clonotype was counted a few times. The chain couples TRBV11-2 to TRBJ2-7; 8 bases fit TRBD2. V lost 1 base to trimming and J lost 0 bases; unmatched junction nucleotides: 11. The germline V gene encodes CDR1 SGHAT and CDR2 FQNNGV. This CDR3 region has 18 residues. The DNA for the CDR3 is TGTGCCAGCAGCTTAGGGGGGGAGCGGGGGCGGAGCTCCTACGAGCAGTACTTC. As protein: CASSLGGERGRSSYEQYF. Using reference TRBV11-2 and TRBJ2-7 for the parts outside the CDR3, the full variable domain is EAGVAQSPRYKIIEKRQSVAFWCNPISGHATLYWYQQILGQGPKLLIQFQNNGVVDDSQLPKDRFSAERLKGVDSTLKIQPAKLEDSAVYLCASSLGGERGRSSYEQYFGPGTRLTVT.

This clonotype was recorded once. The chain links TRBV5-1 to TRBJ1-1; weak D call: TRBD1 (6 bases). V was clipped by 4 bases and J by 1 base, with 14 bases between them. The length of the CDR3 is 15 residues. Germline lookup yields CDR1 SGHRS and CDR2 YFSETQ. The CDR3 nucleotides are TGCGCCAGCAGCGGGACAAGGACGGCGAACACTGAAGCTTTCTTT. Amino acid sequence: CASSGTRTANTEAFF.

This clonotype came up a few times. The rearrangement links TRBV12-3 or TRBV12-4 to TRBJ1-2; TRBD1 agrees at 9 bases. Unmatched junction bases numbered 13, after V lost 3 bases and J lost 8 bases. CDR3 length equals 16 residues. CDR3 amino acids: CASSFHVGTGPLGYTF. The CDR3, as DNA: TGTGCCAGCAGTTTTCATGTTGGGACAGGGCCTCTGGGCTACACCTTC.

The chain has TRBV15 and TRBJ2-1, with TRBD1 as a possible D gene (5 bases). The CDR3 runs to 16 residues. V lost 0 bases and J 7 bases, leaving 16 bases between the germline ends. Germline values: CDR1 LNHNV, CDR2 YYDKDF (reference sequence). The CDR3, as DNA: TGTGCCACCAGCAGAGATCCACAGACAGTGCAGAATGAGCAGTTCTTC. Translation: CATSRDPQTVQNEQFF. Full variable domain (rest looked up from reference TRBV15 and TRBJ2-1): DAMVIQNPRYQVTQFGKPVTLSCSQTLNHNVMYWYQQKSSQAPKLLFHYYDKDFNNEADTPDNFQSRRPNTSFCFLDIRSPGLGDTAMYLCATSRDPQTVQNEQFFGPGTRLTVL.

This chain connects TRBV11-2 to TRBJ1-5, with TRBD1 as a possible D gene (5 bases). V was clipped by 2 bases and J by 4 bases, with 12 bases between them. Germline loops: CDR1 SGHAT, CDR2 FQNNGV. CDR3 length: 15 residues. The DNA of the CDR3 is TGTGCCAGCAGCTTATCCGGGGCCGGGAATCAGCCCCAGCATTTT. This codes for CASSLSGAGNQPQHF.

V usage is TRBV4-1 and J usage is TRBJ2-2; TRBD2 aligns across 8 bases. J lost 0 bases, V lost 0 bases, and 6 bases had no gene match. Germline CDR1 MGHRA, CDR2 YSYEKL. The CDR3 spans 18 residues. The CDR3 DNA reads TGCGCCAGCAGCCAAGATTGGACTAGCCCTACGAACACCGGGGAGCTGTTTTTT. Protein product: CASSQDWTSPTNTGELFF.

V is TRBV20-1 and J is TRBJ1-2; TRBD1 matches at 11 bases. V trimming: 2 bases; J trimming: 10 bases; junction bases outside the gene matches: 6. This CDR3 has 13 amino acids. The germline gives CDR1 DFQATT, CDR2 SNEGSKA (reference sequence). The CDR3, as DNA: TGCAGTGCTAGATACGGGACAGGGGGGTACTACACCTTC. Translation gives CSARYGTGGYYTF.

This clonotype occurred a few times. The chain has TRBV13 and TRBJ2-7; 13 positions match TRBD2. The CDR3 sequence is 15 residues long. Germline V gene lookup returns CDR1 PRHDT and CDR2 FYEKMQ (reference sequence). Trimming took 2 bases from V and 6 from J; bases not matched to a gene: 4. The DNA of the CDR3 is TGTGCCAGCAGCTTATGGGGACTAGCGGGGTCCGAGCAGTACTTC. This codes for CASSLWGLAGSEQYF. The entire variable domain, with the rest obtained from reference TRBV13 and TRBJ2-7, is as follows: AAGVIQSPRHLIKEKRETATLKCYPIPRHDTVYWYQQGPGQDPQFLISFYEKMQSDKGSIPDRFSAQQFSDYHSELNMSSLELGDSALYFCASSLWGLAGSEQYFGPGTRLTVT.

The rearrangement links TRBV12-3 or TRBV12-4 to TRBJ2-3; D is unclear. V was clipped by 3 bases and J by 5 bases, with 12 bases between them. The CDR3 is 14 amino acids. This CDR3 reads CASSFPLTGDTQYF. The CDR3 region has the DNA TGTGCCAGCAGTTTTCCCCTTACTGGAGATACGCAGTATTTT.